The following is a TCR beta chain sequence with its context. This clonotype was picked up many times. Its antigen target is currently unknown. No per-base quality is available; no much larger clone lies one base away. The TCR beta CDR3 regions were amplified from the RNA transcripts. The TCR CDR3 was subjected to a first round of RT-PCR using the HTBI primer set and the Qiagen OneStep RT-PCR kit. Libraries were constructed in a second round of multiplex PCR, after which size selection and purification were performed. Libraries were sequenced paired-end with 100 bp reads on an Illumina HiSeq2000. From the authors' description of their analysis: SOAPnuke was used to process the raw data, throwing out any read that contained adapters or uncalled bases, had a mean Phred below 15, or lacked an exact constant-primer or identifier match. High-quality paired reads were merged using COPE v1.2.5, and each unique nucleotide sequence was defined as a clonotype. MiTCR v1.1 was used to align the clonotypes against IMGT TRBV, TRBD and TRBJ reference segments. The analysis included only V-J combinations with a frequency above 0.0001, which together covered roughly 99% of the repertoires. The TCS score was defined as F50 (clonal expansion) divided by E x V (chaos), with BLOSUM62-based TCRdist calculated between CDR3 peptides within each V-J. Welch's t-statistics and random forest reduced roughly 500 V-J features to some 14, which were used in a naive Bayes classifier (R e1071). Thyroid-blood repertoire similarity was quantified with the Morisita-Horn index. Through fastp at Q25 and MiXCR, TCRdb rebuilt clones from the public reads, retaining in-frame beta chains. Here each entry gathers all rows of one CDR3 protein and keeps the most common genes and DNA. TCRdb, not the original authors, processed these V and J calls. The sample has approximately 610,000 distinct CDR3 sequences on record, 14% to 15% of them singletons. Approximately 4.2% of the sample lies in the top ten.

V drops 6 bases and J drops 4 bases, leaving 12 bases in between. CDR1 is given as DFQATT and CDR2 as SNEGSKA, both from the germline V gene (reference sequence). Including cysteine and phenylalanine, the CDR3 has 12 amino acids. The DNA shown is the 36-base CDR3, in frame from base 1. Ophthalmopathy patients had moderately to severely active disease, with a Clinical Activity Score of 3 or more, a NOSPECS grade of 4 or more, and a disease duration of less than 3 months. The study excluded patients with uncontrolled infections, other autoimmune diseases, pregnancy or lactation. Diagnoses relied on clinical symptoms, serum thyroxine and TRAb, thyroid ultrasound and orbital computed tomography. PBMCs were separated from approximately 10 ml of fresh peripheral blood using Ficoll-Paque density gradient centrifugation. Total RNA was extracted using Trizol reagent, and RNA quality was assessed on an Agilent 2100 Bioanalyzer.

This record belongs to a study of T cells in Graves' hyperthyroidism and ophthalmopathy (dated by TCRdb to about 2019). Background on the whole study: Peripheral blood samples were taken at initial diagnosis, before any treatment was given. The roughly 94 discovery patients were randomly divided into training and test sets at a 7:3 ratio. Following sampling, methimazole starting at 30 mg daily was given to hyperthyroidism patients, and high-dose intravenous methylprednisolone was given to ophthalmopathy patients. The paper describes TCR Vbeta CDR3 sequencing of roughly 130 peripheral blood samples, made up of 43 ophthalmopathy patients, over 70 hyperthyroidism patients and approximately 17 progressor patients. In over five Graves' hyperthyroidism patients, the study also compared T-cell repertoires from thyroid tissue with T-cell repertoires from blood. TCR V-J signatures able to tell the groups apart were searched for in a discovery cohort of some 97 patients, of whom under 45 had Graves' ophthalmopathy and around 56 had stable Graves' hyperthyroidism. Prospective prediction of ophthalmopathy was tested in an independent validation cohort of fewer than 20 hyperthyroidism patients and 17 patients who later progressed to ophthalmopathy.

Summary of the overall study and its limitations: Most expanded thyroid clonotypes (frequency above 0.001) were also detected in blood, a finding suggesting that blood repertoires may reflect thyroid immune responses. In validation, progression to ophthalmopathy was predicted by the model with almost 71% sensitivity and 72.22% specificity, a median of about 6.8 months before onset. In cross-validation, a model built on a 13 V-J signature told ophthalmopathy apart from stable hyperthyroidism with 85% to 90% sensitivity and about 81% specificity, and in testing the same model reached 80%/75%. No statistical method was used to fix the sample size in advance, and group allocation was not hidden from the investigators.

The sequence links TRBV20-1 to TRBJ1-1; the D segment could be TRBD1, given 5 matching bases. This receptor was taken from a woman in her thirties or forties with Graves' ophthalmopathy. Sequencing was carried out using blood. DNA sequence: TGCAGTGCACCGGGGGGGTCCACTGAAGCTTTCTTT. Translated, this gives CSAPGGSTEAFF.